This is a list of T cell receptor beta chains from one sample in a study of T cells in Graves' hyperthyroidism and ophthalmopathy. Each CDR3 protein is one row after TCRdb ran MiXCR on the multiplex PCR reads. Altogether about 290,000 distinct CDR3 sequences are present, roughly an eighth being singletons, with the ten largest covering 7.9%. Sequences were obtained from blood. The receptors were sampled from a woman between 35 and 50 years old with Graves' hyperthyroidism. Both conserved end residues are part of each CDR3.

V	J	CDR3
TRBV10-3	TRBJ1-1	CAIRSAQNTEAFF
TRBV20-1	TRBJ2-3	CSARRPTGPRTDTQYF
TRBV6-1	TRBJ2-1	CASSPTWRREQFF
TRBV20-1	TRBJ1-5	CSARTQSSQPQHF
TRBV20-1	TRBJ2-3	CSARDYLTELVADTQYF
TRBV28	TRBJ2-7	CASSLALRGTYEQYF
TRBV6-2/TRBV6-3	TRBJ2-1	CASRQDSYNEQFF
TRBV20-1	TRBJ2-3	CSARVGAGRPTTDTQYF
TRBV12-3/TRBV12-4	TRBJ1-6	CASSLGPSGAPLPLHF
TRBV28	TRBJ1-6	CASTPPGRGSRNSPLHF
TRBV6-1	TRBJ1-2	CASSDSLTGNYGYTF
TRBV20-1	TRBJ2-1	CSARDPVAGGPGGQFF
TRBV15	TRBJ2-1	CATSSSGSEQFF
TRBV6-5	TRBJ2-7	CASSYSDADFYEQYF
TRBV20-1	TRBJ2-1	CSARGVNYNEQFF
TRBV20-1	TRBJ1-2	CSAIRDRGQTGYTF
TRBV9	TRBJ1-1	CASSGSTGKAFF
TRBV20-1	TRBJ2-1	CSARDASGADNEQFF
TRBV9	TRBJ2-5	CASSVAPVKETQYF
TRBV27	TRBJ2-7	CASSLVQLYYEQYF
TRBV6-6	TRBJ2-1	CASSYSRQEQFF
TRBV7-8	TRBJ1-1	CASSLGSFNRGLTEAFF
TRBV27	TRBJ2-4	CASSLGSGFENIQYF
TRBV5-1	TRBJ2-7	CASSFWQSDYEQYF
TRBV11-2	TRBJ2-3	CATSLVWFLATDAQYF
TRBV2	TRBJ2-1	CASSVPLVAEVSYNEQFF
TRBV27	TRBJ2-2	CASSSRTSHGELFF
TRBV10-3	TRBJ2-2	CAISESVETGELFF
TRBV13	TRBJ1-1	CASSPEGADEAFF
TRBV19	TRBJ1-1	CASSITGRAEAFF
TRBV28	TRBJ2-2	CASSQTSGRPHTGELFF
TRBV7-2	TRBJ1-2	CASSLGLSRAGGYTF
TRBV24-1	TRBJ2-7	CATSLGGAYF
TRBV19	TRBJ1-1	CASRRGVSDTEAFF
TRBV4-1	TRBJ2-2	CASSPRTGRSGELFF
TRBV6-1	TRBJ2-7	CASGGSLYEQYF
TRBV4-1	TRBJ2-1	CASSKRDGALGEQFF
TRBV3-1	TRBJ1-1	CASSPQERTEAFF
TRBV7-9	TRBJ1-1	CASSLWDTGTEAFF
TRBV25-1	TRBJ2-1	CASRGLWSNEQFF
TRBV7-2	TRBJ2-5	CASSLAFAGGIQETQYF
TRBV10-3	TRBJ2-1	CAISGAPVGSSYNEQFF
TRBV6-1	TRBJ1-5	CASNDRDNQPQHF
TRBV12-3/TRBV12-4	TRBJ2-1	CASSLVAGGGSEQFF
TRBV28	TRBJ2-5	CASSLRGRGLKTQYF